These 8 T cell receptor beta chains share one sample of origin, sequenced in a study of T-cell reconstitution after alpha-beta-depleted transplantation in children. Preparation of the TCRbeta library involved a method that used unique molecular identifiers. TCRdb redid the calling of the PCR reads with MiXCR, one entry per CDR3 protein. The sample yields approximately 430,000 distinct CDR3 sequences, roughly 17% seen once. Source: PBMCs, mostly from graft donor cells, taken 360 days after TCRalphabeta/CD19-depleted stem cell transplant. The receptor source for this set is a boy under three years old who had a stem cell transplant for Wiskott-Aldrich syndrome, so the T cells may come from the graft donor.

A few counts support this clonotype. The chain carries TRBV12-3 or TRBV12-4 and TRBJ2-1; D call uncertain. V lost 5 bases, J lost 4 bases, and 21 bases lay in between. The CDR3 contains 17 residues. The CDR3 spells CASSHQPRTFLYNEQFF. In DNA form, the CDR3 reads TGTGCCAGCAGTCACCAACCCCGGACGTTCCTATACAATGAGCAGTTCTTC.

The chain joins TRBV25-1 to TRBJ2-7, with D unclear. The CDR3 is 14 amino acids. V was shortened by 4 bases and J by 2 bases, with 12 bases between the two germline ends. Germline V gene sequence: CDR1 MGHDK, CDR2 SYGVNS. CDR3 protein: CASSVSDRPYEQYF. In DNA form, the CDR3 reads TGTGCCAGCAGTGTATCTGACCGCCCCTACGAGCAGTACTTC.

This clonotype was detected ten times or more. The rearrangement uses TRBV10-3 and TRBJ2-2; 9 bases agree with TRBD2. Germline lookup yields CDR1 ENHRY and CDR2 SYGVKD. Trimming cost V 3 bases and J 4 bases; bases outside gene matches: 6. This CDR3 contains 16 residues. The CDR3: CAISEWSGRITGELFF. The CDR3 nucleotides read TGTGCCATCAGTGAATGGAGCGGGAGGATCACCGGGGAGCTGTTTTTT.

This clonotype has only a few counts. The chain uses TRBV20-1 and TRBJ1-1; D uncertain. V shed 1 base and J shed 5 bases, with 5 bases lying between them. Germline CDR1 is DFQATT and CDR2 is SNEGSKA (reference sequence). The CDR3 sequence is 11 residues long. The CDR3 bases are TGCAGTGCTAGAGTAGTAACTGAAGCTTTCTTT. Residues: CSARVVTEAFF.

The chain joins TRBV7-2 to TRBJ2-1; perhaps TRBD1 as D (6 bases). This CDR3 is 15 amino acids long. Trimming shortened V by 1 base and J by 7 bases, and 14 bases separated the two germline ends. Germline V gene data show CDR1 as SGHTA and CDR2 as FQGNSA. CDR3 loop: CASSLGWGPGNEQFF. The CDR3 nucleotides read TGTGCCAGCAGCTTAGGATGGGGGCCAGGGAATGAGCAGTTCTTC.

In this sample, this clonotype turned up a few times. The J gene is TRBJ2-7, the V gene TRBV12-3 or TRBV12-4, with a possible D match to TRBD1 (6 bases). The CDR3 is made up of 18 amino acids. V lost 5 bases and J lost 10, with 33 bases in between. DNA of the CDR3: TGTGCCAGCAGTCCCTCGAATATAGACAGGCCCACGCTACGAGAACAGTACTTC. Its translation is CASSPSNIDRPTLREQYF.

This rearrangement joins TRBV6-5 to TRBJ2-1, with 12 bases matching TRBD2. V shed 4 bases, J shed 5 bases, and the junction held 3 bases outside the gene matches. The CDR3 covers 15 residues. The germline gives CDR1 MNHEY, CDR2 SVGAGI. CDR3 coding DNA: TGTGCCAGCAGTTCTAGCGGGGGGGAAAACAATGAGCAGTTCTTC. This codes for CASSSSGGENNEQFF.

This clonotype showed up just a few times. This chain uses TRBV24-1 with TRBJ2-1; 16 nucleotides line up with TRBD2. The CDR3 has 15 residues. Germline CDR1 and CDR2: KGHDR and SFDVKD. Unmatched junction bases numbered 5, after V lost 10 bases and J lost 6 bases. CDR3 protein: CATKGLAGGSNEQFF. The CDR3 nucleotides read TGTGCCACGAAGGGACTAGCGGGGGGGAGCAATGAGCAGTTCTTC.